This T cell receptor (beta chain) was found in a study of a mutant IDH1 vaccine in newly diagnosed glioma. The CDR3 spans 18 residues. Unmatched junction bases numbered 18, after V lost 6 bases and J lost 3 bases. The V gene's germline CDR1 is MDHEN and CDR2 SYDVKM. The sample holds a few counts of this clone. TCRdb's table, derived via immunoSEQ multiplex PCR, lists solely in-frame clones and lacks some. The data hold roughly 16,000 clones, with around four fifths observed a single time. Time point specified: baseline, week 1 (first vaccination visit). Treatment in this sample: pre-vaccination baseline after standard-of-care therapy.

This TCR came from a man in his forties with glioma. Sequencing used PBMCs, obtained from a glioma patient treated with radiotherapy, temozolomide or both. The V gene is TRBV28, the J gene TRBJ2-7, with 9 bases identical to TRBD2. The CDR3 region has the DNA TGTGCCAGCAGCCTGGAGGGGGAGGACCTTAGCGGGAGCTACGAGCAGTACTTC. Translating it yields CASSLEGEDLSGSYEQYF.